The clone carrying this T cell receptor (beta chain) was seen ten or more times. Its antigen remains unknown. Researchers prepared the TCRbeta library using unique molecular identifiers, the study reports. TCRdb redid the calling of the PCR reads with MiXCR, one entry per CDR3 protein. The table lists some 200,000 distinct CDR3 sequences, approximately 8% of them singletons. The CDR3 spans 16 residues. V was shortened by 5 bases and J by 0 bases, with 15 bases between the two germline ends. Germline V CDR1 and CDR2: MNHEY, SMNVEV (reference sequence). This record belongs to a study of T-cell reconstitution after alpha-beta-depleted transplantation in children. Study-wide points: Several hundred expanded graft clones reportedly gave rise to the alpha-beta T cells present about two months after transplant. Recipient T cells and thymic progenitors that survived were the source of the high TCRbeta diversity seen at day 60 in some patients.

The material sequenced was PBMCs, mostly from graft donor cells, taken 360 days after TCRalphabeta/CD19-depleted stem cell transplant. V usage is TRBV27 and J usage is TRBJ2-3; D may be TRBD2 (6 bases). The sequence came from a male patient aged 2 to 10 who had a stem cell transplant for acute myeloid leukemia, so the T cells may come from the graft donor. DNA of the CDR3: TGTGCCAGCAGTCCCCGCGTGCGGGGTAGCACAGATACGCAGTATTTT. It specifies CASSPRVRGSTDTQYF.